This T cell receptor (beta chain) emerged from a study of OX40 agonist ivuxolimab in advanced cancers. Study-wide context: Patients receiving dose escalation had hepatocellular carcinoma, melanoma, renal cell or head and neck cancer. General study findings and limits: At 0.1-3.0 mg/kg, partial responders had clonal expansion among the lowest observed.

CDR3 length equals 11 residues. Germline lookup yields CDR1 SGHTA and CDR2 FQGNSA. Trimming removed 4 bases at V and 5 bases at J, with 6 bases between. Sequenced by immunoSEQ multiplex PCR; TCRdb stores in-frame clones only, minus some. The sample lists some 82,000 clones; just over 85% were seen once. Comments on this clone: Antigen specificity is unknown.

Anyone with autoimmune disease history or systemic immunosuppression was excluded. Baseline, cycle 4 day 1, and cycle 7 day 1 were the blood sampling points. Sequencing was performed on CD4+ or CD8+ T cells sorted from blood, taken in a trial of the OX40 agonist ivuxolimab. The clonotype was recovered from an adult with an advanced solid tumor such as melanoma, head and neck, liver or kidney cancer. V gene TRBV7-2 combines with J gene TRBJ2-7, with D unclear. CDR3 sequence (DNA): TGTGCCAGCAGCTCCCGGGACGAGCAGTACTTC. Its translation: CASSSRDEQYF.